This entry lists 19 T cell receptor beta chains sequenced from one sample in a study of Graves' ophthalmopathy and Graves' hyperthyroidism. Researchers took RNA transcripts and amplified TCR beta CDR3 regions from them. HTBI primers were used in a first-round RT-PCR, which preceded a second-round multiplex PCR. TCRdb independently ran MiXCR on the multiplex PCR reads; one entry per CDR3 protein. The sample lists a few hundred thousand distinct CDR3 sequences, 15% to 20% occurring once. The sequenced sample consisted of peripheral blood. The receptors were gathered from a woman aged 18-35 years with Graves' ophthalmopathy.

This sequence joins TRBV7-8 and TRBJ2-3; tentatively, D is TRBD1 (6 bases). Germline lookup yields CDR1 SGHVS and CDR2 FQNEAQ. The CDR3 consists of 15 residues. The V gene lost 0 bases and the J gene lost 5 bases, with 12 bases spanning the gap. In DNA form, the CDR3 reads TGTGCCAGCAGCTTAGCTGGTCAGGGGTTAGATACGCAGTATTTT. Translation gives CASSLAGQGLDTQYF.

This clonotype has at least ten counts. This chain joins TRBV7-8 and TRBJ2-1; 12 nucleotides align to TRBD2. V lost 0 bases, J lost 3 bases, and 9 bases stayed unmatched. Per the germline V gene, CDR1 is SGHVS and CDR2 is FQNEAQ. The CDR3 runs 19 residues. The CDR3 DNA is TGTGCCAGCAGCTTAGCGCAGCTAGCGGGGGGGTTTGGCTACAATGAGCAGTTCTTC. Translation: CASSLAQLAGGFGYNEQFF.

This clonotype was seen ten or more times. This chain joins TRBV7-8 and TRBJ2-7; D is unclear. The CDR3 runs to 14 residues. Per the germline V gene, CDR1 is SGHVS and CDR2 is FQNEAQ. V dropped 2 bases and J dropped 5 bases, with 13 bases sitting between them. CDR3 in amino acids: CASSLLGLDDEQYF. The CDR3 DNA follows: TGTGCCAGCAGCTTATTAGGGCTCGACGACGAGCAGTACTTC.

This clonotype appeared many times. V and J are TRBV2 and TRBJ2-5; 7 bases fit TRBD2. This CDR3 is 13 amino acids long. V lost 5 bases to trimming and J lost 5 bases; unmatched junction nucleotides: 5. Germline lookup yields CDR1 SNHLY and CDR2 FYNNEI. CDR3 DNA sequence: TGTGCCAGCAGTCTACTAGCGTCGGAGACCCAGTACTTC. Translation gives CASSLLASETQYF.

The CDR3 DNA sequence: TGCAGTGCTTCTACTCAGGGAGGCCAATCCTTTAATCAGCCCCAGCATTTT. Encoded protein: CSASTQGGQSFNQPQHF. The chain couples TRBV20-1 to TRBJ1-5, with D possibly matching TRBD1 (5 bases). The germline V gene encodes CDR1 DFQATT and CDR2 SNEGSKA (reference sequence). The V and J ends lost 5 bases and 4 bases respectively, with 24 bases between them. The CDR3 has 17 residues.

The sample holds many counts of this clonotype. V gene TRBV7-2 combines with J gene TRBJ2-2; D may correspond to TRBD1 or TRBD2 (5 bases each). The CDR3 totals 15 residues. The ends were cut back, 3 bases at V and 3 bases at J, with 11 bases in the middle. The germline CDR1 and CDR2 sequences are SGHTA and FQGNSA. The CDR3: CASSFRGADTGELFF. The DNA for the CDR3 is TGTGCCAGCAGCTTTCGGGGCGCGGACACCGGGGAGCTGTTTTTT.

This clonotype was observed a few times. The chain recombines TRBV12-3 or TRBV12-4 with TRBJ1-2; D is undetermined. The CDR3 extends over 14 amino acids. Trimming cost V 1 base and J 4 bases, with 10 bases left between them. CDR3 sequence: CASSLGSFSYGYTF. CDR3 bases: TGTGCCAGCAGTTTAGGGTCTTTCAGCTATGGCTACACCTTC.

V usage is TRBV5-6 and J usage is TRBJ1-2; D is perhaps TRBD1 (6 bases). CDR1 SGHDT and CDR2 YYEEEE come from the germline V gene. CDR3 length equals 16 residues. The V gene lost 0 bases and the J gene lost 4 bases, with 16 bases spanning the gap. Here the CDR3 reads CASSLAFDTGTYGYTF. The CDR3 region has the DNA TGTGCCAGCAGCTTGGCATTCGACACAGGGACCTATGGCTACACCTTC.

The J gene is TRBJ1-1, the V gene TRBV12-3 or TRBV12-4; TRBD1 aligns across 10 bases. CDR3 length equals 19 residues. With 3 bases clipped from V and 1 base from J, the junction kept 14 bases outside the gene matches. The CDR3: CASSFDRGRASKTNTEAFF. CDR3 in DNA: TGTGCCAGCAGTTTTGACAGGGGGCGCGCGTCCAAAACGAACACTGAAGCTTTCTTT.

This clonotype was counted ten times or more. The CDR3 DNA reads TGTGCCACCGACGGGGACAGGGACTACGAGCAGTACTTC. It encodes CATDGDRDYEQYF. This sequence joins TRBV12-3 or TRBV12-4 and TRBJ2-7, with 9 positions matching TRBD1. The V segment lost 10 bases and the J segment 3 bases; nucleotides outside the gene matches: 7. This CDR3 has 13 residues.

The V call is TRBV4-3, the J call TRBJ2-7, with D uncertain. In germline, CDR1 is LGHNA, CDR2 YSLEER. V was cut by 0 bases and J by 3 bases, with 12 bases left in between. CDR3 size: 15 residues. In DNA, the CDR3 is TGCGCCAGCAGCCAAGAAAGCGCGCAGCACTACGAGCAGTACTTC. Translation gives CASSQESAQHYEQYF.

This clonotype has a count of ten or more. DNA of the CDR3: TGTGCCAGCAGCGGCGGACCCTCGAGGGCAACCTACGAGCAGTACTTC. This translates into CASSGGPSRATYEQYF. This chain uses TRBV6-2 or TRBV6-3 with TRBJ2-7; D is perhaps TRBD2 (5 bases). The V end was cut by 6 bases, the J end by 2 bases, with 20 bases between. The germline CDR1 and CDR2 sequences are MNHEY and SVGEGT. The CDR3 runs to 16 residues.

The rearrangement joins TRBV6-1 to TRBJ2-7; TRBD1 aligns across 7 bases. Germline V gene sequence: CDR1 MNHNS, CDR2 SASEGT. This CDR3 spans 13 amino acids. V dropped 6 bases and J dropped 6; count of bases not matched to a gene: 8. The CDR3 DNA is TGTGCCAGCAGCCGCGACAGGGATGCCGAGCAGTACTTC. This codes for CASSRDRDAEQYF.

This clonotype has ten or more counts. The J gene is TRBJ2-2, the V gene TRBV9, with TRBD1 as a possible D gene (5 bases). Per germline, CDR1 SGDLS and CDR2 YYNGEE. The V and J ends lost 4 bases and 7 bases respectively, with 8 bases between them. CDR3 length equals 12 residues. This CDR3 is CASSIRGGELFF. CDR3 nucleotides: TGTGCCAGCAGCATTAGGGGCGGGGAGCTGTTTTTT.

In this sample, this clonotype turned up many times. V usage is TRBV28 and J usage is TRBJ2-7; tentatively, D is TRBD2 (7 bases). Trimming cost V 7 bases and J 2 bases, with 18 bases left between them. Germline V gene data show CDR1 as MDHEN and CDR2 as SYDVKM. The CDR3 is 15 amino acids. CDR3 loop: CASTPRGGPTYEQYF. The CDR3 DNA reads TGTGCCAGCACCCCTCGCGGGGGCCCTACCTACGAGCAGTACTTC.

This clonotype came up many times. This rearrangement joins TRBV12-3 or TRBV12-4 to TRBJ2-7; 11 nucleotides line up with TRBD2. There are 16 residues in the CDR3. Trimming removed 5 bases from V and 0 bases from J; junction bases left unmatched: 6. The CDR3 nucleotides are TGTGCCAGCAGTCGGCGACTAGCGGGAAGCTCCTACGAGCAGTACTTC. Amino acid sequence: CASSRRLAGSSYEQYF.

This clonotype was detected a few times. The chain links TRBV25-1 to TRBJ2-7; 9 positions match TRBD2. CDR3 length: 15 residues. The V and J ends lost 4 bases and 4 bases, in that order; junction bases with no gene match: 8. CDR1 is MGHDK, CDR2 SYGVNS, per germline. CDR3 in amino acids: CASSAWGSGGYEQYF. CDR3 sequence (DNA): TGTGCCAGCAGTGCCTGGGGTAGCGGGGGTTACGAGCAGTACTTC.

The chain links TRBV5-1 to TRBJ1-2; 9 bases fit TRBD1. The V gene's germline CDR1 is SGHRS and CDR2 YFSETQ. The CDR3 runs 15 residues. The J segment lost 6 bases and the V segment lost 2 bases, leaving 8 bases of the junction unmatched. DNA for the CDR3: TGCGCCAGCAGCTTCCTGACAGGGGGGTTGGATGGCTACACCTTC. Translation gives CASSFLTGGLDGYTF.

This clonotype was recorded many times. Here the CDR3 DNA reads TGCGCCAGCAGCCCGGGACAGGGAGTCGGGGAGCTGTTTTTT. Its translation: CASSPGQGVGELFF. The rearrangement uses TRBV4-1 and TRBJ2-2, with TRBD1 identical over 9 bases. Germline values: CDR1 MGHRA, CDR2 YSYEKL. The CDR3 sequence is 14 residues long. V shed 4 bases, J shed 7 bases, and the junction held 4 bases outside the gene matches.